The TCR beta chain described here comes from a study of CD8+ T cells in alopecia areata (dated by TCRdb to the late 2010s). Broadly, across the study: Female C3H/HeJ recipients, roughly 6-10 weeks old, were grafted with skin from C3H/HeJ donors with spontaneous alopecia (roughly 6-12 months old). RNA was obtained with the PAXgene miRNA kit for fixed scalp, the miRNeasy kit for PBMCs, and the RNeasy kit for mouse skin. TCRbeta CDR3 regions were amplified by immunoSEQ multiplex PCR using 35 Vbeta forward and 13 Jbeta reverse primers. Human TCRbeta sequencing covered scalp tissue and sorted CD4+ and CD8+ peripheral blood T cells from patchy and totalis/universalis alopecia areata patients and healthy controls. High-throughput TCRbeta sequencing was used to examine T cell clonal expansion in alopecia areata in both the C3H/HeJ mouse model and human patients. Scalp clonality was compared across normal scalp (n=4), patchy alopecia areata scalp (n=8), and alopecia totalis/universalis scalp (n=8). Study-wide findings and limitations: Compared with mice, TCR sequences shared between patients were less clear, possibly partly because of HLA diversity across the patient population. Unlike mouse skin, which is dominated by gammadelta T cells, normal human skin has resident alphabeta T cells that are also sequenced, and this complicates analysis of the scalp TCR repertoire. Higher clonality and more expanded CD8+ clones were observed in lesional scalp than in normal scalp, particularly in alopecia totalis/universalis, a finding suggestive of antigenic drive.

As to this clone: The antigen it binds to is not known. The species here is mouse, which means the gene names and germline sequences are mouse ones. Coverage ceases 4 residues before the CDR3 finishes, and the germline J gene fills in the end.

The junction shows trimming of 4 bases on V and 2 bases on J, and the gene matches do not reach 5 bases of it. Sequences LGHNA (CDR1) and YNLKQL (CDR2) are obtained from the germline V gene (reference sequence). Spanning cysteine to phenylalanine, the CDR3 consists of 16 amino acids. Sequencing covers 36 bases of the CDR3, shown here with the frame starting at base 1. The method behind the library was the immunoSEQ multiplex PCR assay. RNA was extracted from all samples and reverse transcribed into cDNA as template for TCR sequencing. SuperScript III was used for first-strand cDNA synthesis, primed with a 2:1 mix of oligo-dT and random hexamers. A synthetic immune receptor repertoire was used to measure amplification bias, and any remaining bias was corrected computationally. Libraries were sequenced on Illumina HiSeq using 60 bp reads that covered the CDR3 and were read from J toward V. On the authors' methods: Raw reads were preprocessed to remove errors, and CDR3 was defined by IMGT conventions from the conserved cysteine to phenylalanine. Clonality was computed as 1 minus the Shannon entropy, with the entropy normalized by log2 of the number of productive unique TCRs. Scalp TCRbeta sequences were cross-referenced with sorted blood CD4 and CD8 repertoires so that the CD4 or CD8 identity of scalp clones could be inferred. TCRdb holds this immuneACCESS table with in-frame rearrangements only. Some clones are missing; in checked studies, unresolved V genes explain under half, and the rest has no known cause. Clone size and V and J calls were adopted from that table, with D and trimming inferred from the DNA. The table for this sample lists 270,000 or so clones, none of them counted only once. The ten largest clones add up to approximately 1.2% of the sample.

Cells from pooled mouse cutaneous lymph nodes were stained for CD4, CD8alpha, NKG2D, NKG2ACE and other markers and then sorted on a BD Influx. This chain joins TRBV5 to TRBJ2-3, and 11 junctional nucleotides match TRBD2. The receptor was isolated from a C3H/HeJ mouse with alopecia areata. The haplotype of this strain at the MHC is H2-k. Sequencing used CD4+ T cells sorted from a lymph node. The sequenced part of the CDR3 DNA is TGTGCCAGCAGCCCTACTGGGGGGGCGCTTGCAGAA. Its protein product is CASSPTGGALAE. The whole CDR3 protein is CASSPTGGALAETLYF.